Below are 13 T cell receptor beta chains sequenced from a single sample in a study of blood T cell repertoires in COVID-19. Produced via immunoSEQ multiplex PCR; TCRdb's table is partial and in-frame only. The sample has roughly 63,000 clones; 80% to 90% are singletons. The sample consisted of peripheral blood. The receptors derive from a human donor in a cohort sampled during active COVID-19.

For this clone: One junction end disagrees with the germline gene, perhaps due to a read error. CDR3 loop: CATGTGRTDTQYF. The CDR3 nucleotides read TGTGCCACAGGGACAGGCCGCACCGATACGCAGTATTTT. This chain joins TRBV2 and TRBJ2-3; 8 nucleotides match TRBD1. Germline CDR1 reads SNHLY; CDR2 reads FYNNEI. There are 13 residues in the CDR3. The full variable domain, its missing parts supplied by reference TRBV2 and TRBJ2-3, is EPEVTQTPSHQVTQMGQEVILRCVPISNHLYFYWYRQILGQKVEFLVSFYNNEISEKSEIFDDQFSVERPDGSNFTLKIRSTKLEDSAMYFCATGTGRTDTQYFGPGTRLTVL.

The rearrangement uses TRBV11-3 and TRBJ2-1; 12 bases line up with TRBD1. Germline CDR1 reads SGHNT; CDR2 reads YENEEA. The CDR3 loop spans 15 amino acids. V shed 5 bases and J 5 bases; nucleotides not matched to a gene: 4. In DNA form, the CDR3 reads TGTGCCAGCAGCCCGGGACAGGGGGCTGACAATGAGCAGTTCTTC. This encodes CASSPGQGADNEQFF.

The CDR3, as DNA: TGTGCCAGCAGTGAAGGATCAGGGGGCCCCTATAATTCACCCCTCCACTTT. Amino acid sequence: CASSEGSGGPYNSPLHF. The J gene is TRBJ1-6, the V gene TRBV6-1, with 8 bases matching TRBD1. The CDR3 length is 17 residues. The V and J ends lost 1 base and 2 bases, in that order; junction bases with no gene match: 4. The V gene's germline CDR1 is MNHNS and CDR2 SASEGT.

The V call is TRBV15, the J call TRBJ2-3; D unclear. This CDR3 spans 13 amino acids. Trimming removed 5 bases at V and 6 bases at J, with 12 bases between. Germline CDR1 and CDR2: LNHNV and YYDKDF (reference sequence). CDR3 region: CATSPAAADTQYF. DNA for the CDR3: TGTGCCACCAGCCCTGCCGCGGCGGATACGCAGTATTTT.

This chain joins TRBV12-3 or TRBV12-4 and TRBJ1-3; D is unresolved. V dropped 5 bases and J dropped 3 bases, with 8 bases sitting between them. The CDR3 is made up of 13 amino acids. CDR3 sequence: CASSPFLGNTIYF. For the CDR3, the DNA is TGTGCCAGCAGTCCCTTCCTTGGAAACACCATATATTTT.

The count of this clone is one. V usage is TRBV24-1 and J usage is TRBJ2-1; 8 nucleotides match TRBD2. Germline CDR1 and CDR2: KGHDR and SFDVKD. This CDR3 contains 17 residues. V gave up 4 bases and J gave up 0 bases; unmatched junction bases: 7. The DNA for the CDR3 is TGTGCCACCAGTGAAACGACCCGGGGGGGCTCCTACAATGAGCAGTTCTTC. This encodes CATSETTRGGSYNEQFF.

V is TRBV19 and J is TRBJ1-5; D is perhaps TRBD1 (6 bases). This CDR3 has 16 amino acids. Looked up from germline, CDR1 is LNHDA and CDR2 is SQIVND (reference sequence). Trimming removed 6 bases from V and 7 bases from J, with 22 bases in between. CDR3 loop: CASSPLRGGGQQPQHF. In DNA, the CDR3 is TGTGCCAGTAGCCCCCTGAGGGGGGGCGGTCAACAGCCCCAGCATTTT.

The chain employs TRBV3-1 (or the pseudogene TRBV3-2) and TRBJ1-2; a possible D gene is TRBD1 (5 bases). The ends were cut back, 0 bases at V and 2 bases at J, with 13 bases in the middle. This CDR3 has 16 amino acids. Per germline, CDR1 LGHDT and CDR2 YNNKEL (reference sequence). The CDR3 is CASSQDGGTANYGYTF. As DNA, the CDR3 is TGTGCCAGCAGCCAAGACGGGGGTACGGCAAACTATGGCTACACCTTC.

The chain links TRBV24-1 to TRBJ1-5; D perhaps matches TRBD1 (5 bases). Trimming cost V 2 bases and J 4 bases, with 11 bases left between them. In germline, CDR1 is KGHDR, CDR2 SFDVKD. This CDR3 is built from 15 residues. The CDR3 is CATSDSNDRNQPQHF. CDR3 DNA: TGTGCCACCAGTGATTCCAACGACAGAAATCAGCCCCAGCATTTT.

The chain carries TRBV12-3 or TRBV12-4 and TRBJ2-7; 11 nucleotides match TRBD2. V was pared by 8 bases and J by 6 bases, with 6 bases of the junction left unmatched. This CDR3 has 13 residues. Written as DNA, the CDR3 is TGTGCCAGCCGCCCGGGACTAGCGGCCGAGCAGTACTTC. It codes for CASRPGLAAEQYF.

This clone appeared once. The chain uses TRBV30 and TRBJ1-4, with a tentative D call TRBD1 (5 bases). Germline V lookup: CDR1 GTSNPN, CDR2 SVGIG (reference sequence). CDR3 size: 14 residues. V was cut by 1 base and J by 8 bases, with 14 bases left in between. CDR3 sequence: CAWSGLRDFEKLFF. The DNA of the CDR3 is TGTGCCTGGAGTGGCCTCCGGGACTTCGAAAAACTGTTTTTT.

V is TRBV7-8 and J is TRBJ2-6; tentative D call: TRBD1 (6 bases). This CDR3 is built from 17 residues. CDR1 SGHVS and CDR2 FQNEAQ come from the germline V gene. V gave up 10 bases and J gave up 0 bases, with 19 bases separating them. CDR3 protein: CATKRDTYSSGANVLTF. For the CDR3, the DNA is TGTGCCACCAAACGGGACACTTATTCCTCTGGGGCCAACGTCCTGACTTTC.

Here the CDR3 reads CATSDRLAGSTDTQYF. CDR3 in DNA: TGTGCCACCAGTGATCGACTAGCGGGTAGCACAGATACGCAGTATTTT. The V gene is TRBV24-1, the J gene TRBJ2-3; 10 nucleotides match TRBD2. J gave up 0 bases and V 3 bases, and 2 bases lay outside the gene matches. Germline V gene data show CDR1 as KGHDR and CDR2 as SFDVKD. The length of the CDR3 is 16 residues.